This TCR beta chain was retrieved from a study of post-analysis software for immune sequencing data (dated by TCRdb to the mid-2010s). A note on the overall study: Disease courses on record covered relapsing-remitting, secondary progressive and progressive-relapsing multiple sclerosis, though some patients had no subtype annotation. The patient repertoires were set against ten to eleven previously published healthy control repertoires from donors whose ages ranged from roughly 6 to 25 years. A subset of samples was prepared in parallel using single-end sample barcoding, then pooled and co-amplified after Illumina adapter ligation. Study-wide conclusions, independent of this receptor: The multiple sclerosis patient group was slightly younger than the control group. Direct clustering with F measure revealed strong co-clustering of samples prepared in the same batch, which led to a batch-effect correction. Four or five TRBV segments, including TRBV5-6, TRBV5-1 and TRBV20-1, were significantly more frequent in patients than controls. Normalized Chao1 diversity was significantly lower in multiple sclerosis patients than controls, suggesting substantial peripheral T-cell clonal expansion.

Library creation used PCR. The sequencer listed for this sample is Illumina HiSeq 2500. To reduce PCR and sequencing biases, unique molecular identifiers were incorporated into the TCR beta cDNA libraries. Per 1 to 10 million input T cells, approximately 500,000 cDNA molecules were obtained, such that each molecule approximated one T cell. The patient libraries were prepared and sequenced using the same protocol as the earlier healthy control dataset. Within a given batch, samples were prepared together, multiplexed and sequenced on the same HiSeq lane. Per the source publication's procedure: Raw barcoded reads were processed with MIGEC, and single-read molecular identifier groups were discarded before consensus assembly and CDR3 extraction. Clonotype tables were post-analysed with VDJtools, normalizing diversity by down-sampling all datasets to the smallest sample size. Repertoire overlap clustering matched CDR3 amino acid but not nucleotide sequences to correct batch-related cross-sample contamination. TCRdb reanalyzed the raw reads on its own, using fastp at Q25 for trimming and MiXCR for clone calling, and kept in-frame beta chains. When rows share a CDR3 protein, they turn into one entry using the most common DNA and genes. TCRdb, not the original authors, processed these V and J calls. The sample table holds approximately 460,000 distinct CDR3 sequences, of which roughly 45% were seen once. Of the sample, 9.5% to 13% falls within the top ten clones.

TCR beta repertoires were profiled from peripheral blood of about a dozen young patients with multiple sclerosis to demonstrate the VDJtools post-analysis software. The patients with multiple sclerosis were children and adolescents between about 6 and 17 years of age. This clonotype was detected a few times. Its target antigen remains unknown. Base qualities are not at hand, and no much larger clone is one base apart. V loses 4 bases of germline sequence and J loses 1 base, and the interval between the two ends is 11 bases. From the cysteine through the phenylalanine, the CDR3 covers 14 amino acids. This entry keeps only the CDR3 DNA: 42 bases, framed from base 1. CDR1 and CDR2 are read off the germline V gene as SQVTM and ANQGSEA.

This receptor was identified in a girl between 10 and 17 years old with multiple sclerosis. The chain is encoded by TRBV29-1 joined to TRBJ2-1, and TRBD2 may be the D gene, going by 5 matching bases. Sequenced input: blood. The CDR3 reads CSVGEGSSYNEQFF. The DNA sequence reads TGCAGCGTTGGGGAAGGGAGTTCCTACAATGAGCAGTTCTTC.